The 22 T cell receptor beta chains below come from one sample, sequenced in a study of blood T cell repertoires in COVID-19. Only in-frame clones appear in the TCRdb table, and some are missing; sequencing was by immunoSEQ multiplex PCR. The table shows just over 300,000 clones, with 85% to 90% occurring only once. The sample was PBMCs or T cells enriched from blood (not recorded which). These receptors were taken from a man aged 30 to 39 who had recovered from COVID-19.

The genes are TRBV18 and TRBJ1-2, with 8 bases aligning to TRBD1. The germline gives CDR1 KGHSH, CDR2 LQKENI. The CDR3 has 14 residues. Germline trimming cut 4 bases from V and 9 bases from J; bases unmatched to any gene: 10. The CDR3: CASSQGQGKESYTF. The DNA of the CDR3 is TGTGCCAGCTCACAAGGACAGGGCAAAGAAAGCTACACCTTC. The variable domain in full, with the rest retrieved from reference TRBV18 and TRBJ1-2, is NAGVMQNPRHLVRRRGQEARLRCSPMKGHSHVYWYRQLPEEGLKFMVYLQKENIIDESGMPKERFSAEFPKEGPSILRIQQVVRGDSAAYFCASSQGQGKESYTFGSGTRLTVV.

CDR3 loop: CASSPTRAGTSYEQYF. The CDR3 region has the DNA TGTGCCAGCAGTCCCACGCGGGCAGGGACTTCCTACGAGCAGTACTTC. The chain is built from TRBV27 and TRBJ2-7, with D possibly TRBD2 on 6 matching bases. The germline V gene has CDR1 MNHEY and CDR2 SMNVEV (reference sequence). V gave up 5 bases and J gave up 1 base, with 18 bases separating them. This CDR3 has 16 amino acids.

A few counts support this clone. The chain links TRBV5-1 to TRBJ2-7, with D tentatively TRBD2 (8 bases). CDR3 size: 14 residues. Looked up from germline, CDR1 is SGHRS and CDR2 is YFSETQ. V was clipped by 4 bases and J by 6 bases, with 17 bases between them. The CDR3 nucleotides read TGCGCCAGCAGCCCGGGAGGGGGCGAGGGCGAGCAGTACTTC. Its protein product is CASSPGGGEGEQYF. Full variable domain (outside the CDR3, taken from reference TRBV5-1 and TRBJ2-7): KAGVTQTPRYLIKTRGQQVTLSCSPISGHRSVSWYQQTPGQGLQFLFEYFSETQRNKGNFPGRFSGRQFSNSRSEMNVSTLELGDSALYLCASSPGGGEGEQYFGPGTRLTVT.

The chain employs TRBV3-1 (or the pseudogene TRBV3-2) and TRBJ1-5; tentatively, D is TRBD1 (6 bases). Looked up from germline, CDR1 is LGHDT and CDR2 is YNNKEL (reference sequence). The CDR3 loop spans 13 amino acids. Between the trimmed V and J ends, which lost 4 bases and 5 bases, there was a span of 9 bases. This chain's CDR3 is CASSLAGDQPQHF. CDR3 nucleotides: TGTGCCAGCAGCCTGGCAGGGGATCAGCCCCAGCATTTT.

This clone was seen just once. This chain connects TRBV7-2 to TRBJ1-1; 9 nucleotides agree with TRBD1. This CDR3 is built from 17 residues. J lost 3 bases, V lost 4 bases, and 12 bases had no gene match. Germline V gene sequence: CDR1 SGHTA, CDR2 FQGNSA. CDR3 residues: CASSSTLTWTGDTEAFF. CDR3 bases: TGTGCCAGCAGCTCGACGCTGACCTGGACAGGGGACACTGAAGCTTTCTTT.

This chain connects TRBV24-1 to TRBJ2-7; 7 nucleotides agree with TRBD1. Looked up from germline, CDR1 is KGHDR and CDR2 is SFDVKD. The V gene end was trimmed by 3 bases and the J gene end by 5 bases; junction bases not matched to a gene: 12. The CDR3 is 16 amino acids. The CDR3 here is CATSDKKGAWIHEQYF. The CDR3 bases are TGTGCCACCAGTGATAAGAAGGGGGCCTGGATCCACGAGCAGTACTTC.

The rearrangement links TRBV28 to TRBJ2-7, with 11 nucleotides matching TRBD1. V was clipped by 6 bases and J by 1 base; unmatched bases: 2. CDR3 length: 14 residues. Per germline, CDR1 MDHEN and CDR2 SYDVKM. The DNA of the CDR3 is TGTGCCAGCAGAGGGACAGGGGGTTCCTACGAGCAGTACTTC. Protein: CASRGTGGSYEQYF.

The V gene is TRBV28, the J gene TRBJ1-5; weak D call: TRBD1 (6 bases). Germline V lookup: CDR1 MDHEN, CDR2 SYDVKM. The CDR3 loop spans 15 amino acids. With 3 bases removed from V and 2 bases from J, the gap between germline ends came to 11 bases. The DNA for the CDR3 is TGTGCCAGCAGTTTCGGGGGGGCTGGCAATCAGCCCCAGCATTTT. The encoded protein is CASSFGGAGNQPQHF.

This chain links TRBV6-4 with TRBJ2-1, with D unresolved. The CDR3 is made up of 11 amino acids. The germline gives CDR1 MRHNA, CDR2 SNTAGT. V was trimmed by 2 bases and J by 6 bases, leaving 2 bases between them. In nucleotides, the CDR3 is TGTGCCAGCAGTGACCTCAATGAGCAGTTCTTC. Protein: CASSDLNEQFF.

This chain links TRBV6-2 or TRBV6-3 with TRBJ2-7, with D tentatively TRBD1 (5 bases). V was cut by 0 bases and J by 0 bases, with 9 bases left in between. This CDR3 has 15 residues. The germline gives CDR1 MNHEY, CDR2 SVGEGT. CDR3 residues: CASSYSQGSSYEQYF. As DNA, the CDR3 is TGTGCCAGCAGTTACTCCCAGGGCTCCTCCTACGAGCAGTACTTC.

The chain carries TRBV27 and TRBJ1-4, with TRBD1 matching over 9 bases. The trim removed 6 bases at V and 8 bases at J, leaving 10 bases unmatched. The CDR3 consists of 15 residues. Germline V gives CDR1 MNHEY, CDR2 SMNVEV (reference sequence). The CDR3 loop reads CASSPEDRGGEKLFF. The DNA for the CDR3 is TGTGCCAGCAGCCCCGAGGACAGGGGCGGCGAAAAACTGTTTTTT. The entire variable domain, with the rest obtained from reference TRBV27 and TRBJ1-4, is as follows: EAQVTQNPRYLITVTGKKLTVTCSQNMNHEYMSWYRQDPGLGLRQIYYSMNVEVTDKGDVPEGYKVSRKEKRNFPLILESPSPNQTSLYFCASSPEDRGGEKLFFGSGTQLSVL.

The chain employs TRBV7-2 and TRBJ1-2; possibly TRBD1 for D (5 bases). This CDR3 has 13 amino acids. V shed 5 bases and J shed 14 bases, with 21 bases lying between them. The germline gives CDR1 SGHTA, CDR2 FQGNSA. The CDR3 sequence: CASSRGTETSGTF. For the CDR3, the DNA is TGTGCCAGCAGCCGCGGGACGGAGACTAGTGGGACCTTC.

The rearrangement uses TRBV3-1 (or the pseudogene TRBV3-2) and TRBJ1-2; 8 positions match TRBD1. CDR1 is LGHDT, CDR2 YNNKEL, per germline (reference sequence). This CDR3 contains 14 residues. V shed 1 base and J 13 bases; nucleotides not matched to a gene: 11. CDR3 residues: CASSQAGTGGLRTF. DNA of the CDR3: TGTGCCAGCAGCCAAGCCGGGACAGGAGGCCTGCGCACCTTC.

The V gene is TRBV11-2, the J gene TRBJ2-7; no firm D call. The CDR3 consists of 15 residues. CDR1 and CDR2 from the germline V gene are SGHAT and FQNNGV. Trimming shortened V by 5 bases and J by 3 bases, and 17 bases separated the two germline ends. The CDR3 loop reads CASSPETSGYYEQYF. The CDR3 DNA reads TGTGCCAGCAGCCCTGAGACCTCGGGTTACTACGAGCAGTACTTC.

This chain joins TRBV5-1 and TRBJ2-7; TRBD1 might be the D (6 bases). V lost 3 bases to trimming and J lost 2 bases, with 12 bases between them. Germline values: CDR1 SGHRS, CDR2 YFSETQ. The CDR3 contains 14 residues. The CDR3 here is CASSSQGSAYEQYF. CDR3 sequence (DNA): TGCGCCAGCAGCTCTCAGGGGAGCGCCTACGAGCAGTACTTC.

The chain uses TRBV29-1 and TRBJ1-2; D possibly corresponds to TRBD1 (5 bases). The germline gives CDR1 SQVTM, CDR2 ANQGSEA. The CDR3 has 13 residues. V was clipped by 4 bases and J by 0 bases, with 9 bases between them. CDR3: CSVVGGANYGYTF. The CDR3 DNA reads as TGCAGCGTTGTGGGGGGAGCTAACTATGGCTACACCTTC.

V and J are TRBV10-2 and TRBJ1-2; 8 nucleotides agree with TRBD1. Germline assignment: CDR1 WSHSY and CDR2 SAAADI. CDR3 size: 14 residues. V dropped 2 bases and J dropped 8; count of bases not matched to a gene: 7. DNA of the CDR3: TGCGCCAGCAGTGAGGGGCAGGGGGCCTGGGGCTACACCTTC. Translating gives CASSEGQGAWGYTF.

This clone came up once. The CDR3 DNA reads as TGCACCAGCAGCCAGATGGTGTGGAGCTCCTATAATTCACCCCTCCACTTT. Translation gives CTSSQMVWSSYNSPLHF. J is TRBJ1-6 and V is TRBV1. TRBV1 is designated a pseudogene. The CDR3 is 17 residues long.

The chain joins TRBV5-1 to TRBJ2-1; 8 nucleotides align to TRBD2. The CDR3 runs 16 residues. Trimming removed 2 bases from V and 7 bases from J; junction bases left unmatched: 11. Germline loops: CDR1 SGHRS, CDR2 YFSETQ. CDR3 region: CASSLVAGKMGNEQFF. The CDR3 DNA reads TGCGCCAGCAGCTTAGTAGCGGGGAAAATGGGGAATGAGCAGTTCTTC.

V is TRBV5-4 and J is TRBJ2-3; 10 nucleotides line up with TRBD1. This CDR3 spans 17 amino acids. V shed 2 bases, J shed 10 bases, and the junction held 16 bases outside the gene matches. Germline assignment: CDR1 SGHNT and CDR2 YYREEE (reference sequence). This CDR3 is CASSFGTGAFGEIPQYF. CDR3 coding DNA: TGTGCCAGCAGCTTCGGGACAGGGGCGTTTGGAGAGATCCCGCAGTATTTT.

The CDR3 nucleotides read TGTGCCAGCAGTGTGGACAGGGTTCACCTACTCACCTTC. This gives the protein CASSVDRVHLLTF. This rearrangement joins TRBV11-1 to TRBJ1-2, with 8 bases that match TRBD1. Germline V lookup: CDR1 SGHAT, CDR2 FQDESV (reference sequence). The junction had 13 bases not matched to a gene; V was cut back by 6 bases and J by 13 bases. This CDR3 has 13 residues.

The rearrangement joins TRBV19 to TRBJ2-1, with 9 bases matching TRBD1. CDR1 is LNHDA and CDR2 is SQIVND in the germline V gene (reference sequence). Germline trimming cut 3 bases from V and 3 bases from J; bases unmatched to any gene: 3. The CDR3 is 15 amino acids. The CDR3: CASSIKDRGYNEQFF. The CDR3 coding sequence is TGTGCCAGTAGTATCAAGGACAGGGGCTACAATGAGCAGTTCTTC.